This is a list of T cell receptor beta chains from one sample in a study of beta chain features in type 1 diabetes. Libraries were prepared by immunoSEQ multiplex PCR; TCRdb keeps only in-frame clonotypes and omits some of them. The sample includes some 250,000 clones, about a tenth of them seen just once. The sequencing input was naive CD4+ T cells from blood. The receptors come from a man aged 30 to 39 with type 1 diabetes. Both conserved end residues are part of each CDR3. Each record gives: CDR3 length, clone size, J gene, V gene, D gene, CDR3 protein, CDR3 DNA. A D gene is named only where the DNA matches it firmly. Clone size is stated in some rows and not others, as once, few, many or a class when expanded.

14,few,TRBJ1-2,TRBV2,.,CASTEKVQGYGYTF,TGTGCCAGCACCGAAAAGGTGCAGGGGTACGGCTACACCTTC
12,.,TRBJ2-7,TRBV30,TRBD1,CAWSGTGGEQYF,TGTGCCTGGAGTGGAACAGGGGGCGAGCAGTACTTC
15,.,TRBJ2-3,TRBV18,TRBD2,CASSLLAGDTDTQYF,TGTGCCAGCTCCCTACTAGCGGGGGACACAGATACGCAGTATTTT
12,.,TRBJ1-5,TRBV27,.,CASSFVGQPQHF,TGTGCCAGCAGTTTCGTCGGTCAGCCCCAGCATTTT
14,few,TRBJ1-3,TRBV2,.,CASSRRVSGNTIYF,TGTGCCAGCAGTCGACGGGTCTCTGGAAACACCATATATTTT
12,.,TRBJ1-1,TRBV11-1,.,CASSFLNTEAFF,TGTGCCAGCAGCTTCCTAAACACTGAAGCTTTCTTT
14,few,TRBJ2-2,TRBV30,.,CAWSRQGSTGELFF,TGTGCCTGGAGTCGGCAGGGTAGCACCGGGGAGCTGTTTTTT
13,.,TRBJ1-1,TRBV29-1,.,CSVANRLNTEAFF,TGCAGCGTTGCTAACCGCCTGAACACTGAAGCTTTCTTT
14,.,TRBJ1-2,TRBV5-1,.,CASSSSHRAHGYTF,TGCGCCAGCAGCTCAAGCCACAGGGCGCATGGCTACACCTTC
17,.,TRBJ2-5,TRBV4-2,TRBD2,CASSQGSGRLAEETQYF,TGTGCCAGCAGCCAAGGGTCGGGCCGGCTAGCGGAAGAGACCCAGTACTTC
14,.,TRBJ1-1,TRBV14,TRBD1,CASSRGTVNTEAFF,TGTGCCAGCAGCCGCGGGACAGTGAACACTGAAGCTTTCTTT
15,few,TRBJ1-2,TRBV9,TRBD1,CASSVGDRGGYGYTF,TGTGCCAGCAGCGTCGGAGACAGGGGCGGCTATGGCTACACCTTC